This T cell receptor (beta chain) is from a study of OX40 agonist ivuxolimab in advanced cancers. In the case of this clone: Its antigen is unidentified.

Clones were sequenced by immunoSEQ multiplex PCR, and TCRdb holds only the in-frame ones, with some missing. The sample has tens of thousands of clones; 75% to 90% are singletons. Trimming removed 0 bases from V and 7 bases from J; junction bases left unmatched: 12. CDR1 MGHRA and CDR2 YSYEKL come from the germline V gene. The CDR3 spans 19 residues. Study-wide findings and caveats: Also present in some nonresponders was a low level of normalized T-cell clonal expansion.

The J gene is TRBJ1-6, the V gene TRBV4-1; TRBD1 aligns across 10 bases. Material: CD4+ or CD8+ T cells sorted from blood, obtained in a trial of the OX40 agonist ivuxolimab. The source of this sequence is an adult with an advanced solid tumor such as melanoma, head and neck, liver or kidney cancer. The CDR3 DNA sequence: TGCGCCAGCAGCCAAGATTTTATGGGGACAGGGGCTATGAATTCACCCCTCCACTTT. It encodes CASSQDFMGTGAMNSPLHF.